This record concerns one T cell receptor beta chain sequence. Its antigen remains unknown. The V gene lost 3 bases and the J gene lost 2 bases, with 14 bases spanning the gap. This CDR3 comprises 15 residues. Germline CDR1 reads MNHEY; CDR2 reads SMNVEV (reference sequence). The record originates from a study of shared clonotypes between healthy human individuals. Findings and caveats of the study: Shared clonotypes: about 5.3% naive CD4, roughly 4% naive CD8, 2.3% memory CD4, 0.4% to 0.5% memory CD8. Sequencing depth was a factor that was expected to affect clonotype sharing among donors.

The protocol was immunoSEQ multiplex PCR, while the TCRdb copy is restricted to in-frame clones and leaves out a portion. The sample lists 2 million to 3 million clones; under 95% were seen once. Sequenced material: naive CD4+ T cells from PBMCs. The subset is: CD45RA+ positively selected. The clonotype was recovered from a man between 18 and 35 years old in good health. Some clones in this sample may be carry-over from other donors' samples. V gene TRBV27 combines with J gene TRBJ2-7, with a possible D match to TRBD1 (6 bases). The chain's CDR3 is CASSFATSGAYEQYF. DNA of the CDR3: TGTGCCAGCAGTTTCGCTACCTCAGGGGCCTACGAGCAGTACTTC.